This TCR beta chain was sequenced during a study of blood T cells in healthy people across ages. Together with a sample-barcoded 5' primer, a J-beta primer mix was included in a second PCR lasting roughly 6 to 12 cycles. MiXCR, applied by TCRdb to the 5' RACE reads, yields one record per CDR3 protein. The sample comprises around 1,000,000 distinct CDR3 sequences, approximately 25% of which are singletons, and less than 0.75% rests with the top ten. Between the trimmed V and J ends, which lost 6 bases and 5 bases, there was a span of 13 bases. The CDR3 has 13 residues. The V gene's germline CDR1 is SQVTM and CDR2 ANQGSEA. This sample was shared with a second study, whose subject was T cells of mothers and their children.

Sequencing was carried out using blood. This clonotype was obtained from a girl under 10 years old in good health. The V gene is TRBV29-1, the J gene TRBJ2-2; D remains ambiguous. The CDR3 protein is CSVGTIHTGELFF. The DNA for the CDR3 is TGCAGCGTCGGTACTATACATACCGGGGAGCTGTTTTTT.